Following are 3 T cell receptor beta chains from one sample sequenced in a study of beta chain features in type 1 diabetes. All of the isolated RNA was reverse transcribed, so expressed TCRB transcripts were sequenced. The table came from immunoSEQ multiplex PCR; TCRdb's copy has only in-frame clones and leaves some out. Of tens of thousands of clones in the sample, 52% were seen once. No antigen has been identified for these receptors. The study's findings and limits: Patients with Type 1 diabetes showed moderately but significantly shorter TCRB CDR3s in all four CD4+ subsets.

Sequencing was performed on Tregs from blood. The receptors were gathered from a woman aged 40 to 50 with type 1 diabetes.

The V and J genes are TRBV28 and TRBJ2-6; D gene uncertain. The CDR3 consists of 15 residues. The germline CDR1 and CDR2 sequences are MDHEN and SYDVKM. Trimming stripped 7 bases from V and 4 bases from J, with 14 bases between. CDR3 in amino acids: CASTPGSAGANVLTF. CDR3 DNA sequence: TGTGCCAGCACTCCGGGTTCGGCCGGGGCCAACGTCCTGACTTTC.

The J gene is TRBJ2-1, the V gene TRBV27, with TRBD2 matching 8 bases. This CDR3 contains 18 residues. Trimming cost V 3 bases and J 10 bases; bases outside gene matches: 20. Germline values: CDR1 MNHEY, CDR2 SMNVEV (reference sequence). Written as DNA, the CDR3 is TGTGCCAGCAGTTTCTACCCCCAGAGTAGCGGGATTGCGAGGGAGCAGTTCTTC. This gives the protein CASSFYPQSSGIAREQFF.

The chain combines TRBV6-1 with TRBJ2-5, with D uncertain. The J call could be wrong; TRBJ2-7 is a better fit for the DNA end. The CDR3 extends over 15 amino acids. Germline V gene sequence: CDR1 MNHNS, CDR2 SASEGT. CDR3 coding DNA: TGTGCCAGCAGTGAAGGGTTGTGGAGTTCCTACGAGCAGTACTTC. It is translated as CASSEGLWSSYEQYF.